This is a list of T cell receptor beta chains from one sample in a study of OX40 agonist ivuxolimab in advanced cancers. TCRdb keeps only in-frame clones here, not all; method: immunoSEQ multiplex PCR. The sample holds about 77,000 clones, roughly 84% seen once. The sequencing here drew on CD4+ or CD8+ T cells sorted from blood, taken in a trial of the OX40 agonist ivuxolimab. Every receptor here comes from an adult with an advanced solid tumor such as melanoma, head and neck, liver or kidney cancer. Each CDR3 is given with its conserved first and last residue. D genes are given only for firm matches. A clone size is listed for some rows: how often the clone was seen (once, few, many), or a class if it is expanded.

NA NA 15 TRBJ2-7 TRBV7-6 CASSEVAGRSYEQYF TGTGCCAGCAGCGAAGTGGCGGGGCGCTCCTACGAGCAGTACTTC
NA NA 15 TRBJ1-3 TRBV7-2 CASSRGGLSGNTIYF TGTGCCAGCAGCCGCGGTGGGCTCTCTGGAAACACCATATATTTT
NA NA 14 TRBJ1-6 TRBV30 CAWISNPYNSPLHF TGTGCCTGGATTTCGAACCCTTATAATTCACCCCTCCACTTT
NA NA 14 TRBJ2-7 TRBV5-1 CASSLGPFSYEQYF TGCGCCAGCAGCCTGGGGCCTTTCTCCTACGAGCAGTACTTC
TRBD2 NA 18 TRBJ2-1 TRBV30 CAWSVGPLGGTSSNEQFF TGTGCCTGGAGTGTCGGGCCCCTTGGGGGGACTAGCTCCAATGAGCAGTTCTTC
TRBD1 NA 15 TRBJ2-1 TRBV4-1 CASSQETGAYNEQFF TGCGCCAGCAGCCAAGAGACAGGGGCCTACAATGAGCAGTTCTTC
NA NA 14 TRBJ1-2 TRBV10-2 CASSDGTEGRGYTF TGCGCCAGCAGTGATGGGACGGAAGGTCGCGGCTACACCTTC
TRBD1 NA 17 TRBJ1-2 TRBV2 CASSRGGQGVRRNGYTF TGTGCCAGCAGTAGAGGGGGACAGGGGGTCCGACGGAATGGCTACACCTTC
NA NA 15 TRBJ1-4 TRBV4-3 CASSYMGAANEKLFF TGCGCCAGCTCCTATATGGGGGCAGCTAATGAAAAACTGTTTTTT
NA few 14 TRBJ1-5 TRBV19 CASSMSRSNQPQHF TGTGCCAGTAGTATGTCACGAAGCAATCAGCCCCAGCATTTT
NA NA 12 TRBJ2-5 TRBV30 CAWGQGGETQYF TGTGCCTGGGGACAGGGAGGGGAGACCCAGTACTTC
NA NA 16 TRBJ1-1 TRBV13 CASSPPAGLWGTEAFF TGTGCCAGCAGCCCCCCCGCGGGTCTCTGGGGAACTGAAGCTTTCTTT
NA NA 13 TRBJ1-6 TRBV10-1 CASSNSYNSPLHF TGCGCCAGCAGCAACTCCTATAATTCACCCCTCCACTTT
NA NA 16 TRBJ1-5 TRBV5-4 CASSSGGGGAYQPQHF TGTGCCAGCAGTTCCGGAGGGGGGGGCGCCTATCAGCCCCAGCATTTT
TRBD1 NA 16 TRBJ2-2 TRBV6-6 CASSLTRTGGTGELFF TGTGCCAGCAGTTTGACGCGGACAGGGGGGACCGGGGAGCTGTTTTTT
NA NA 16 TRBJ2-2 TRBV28 CASSFWTGRNTGELFF TGTGCCAGCAGTTTTTGGACGGGGAGGAACACCGGGGAGCTGTTTTTT